This entry lists 8 T cell receptor beta chains sequenced from one sample in a study of shared clonotypes between healthy human individuals. Data came from immunoSEQ multiplex PCR; TCRdb stores just in-frame clones and leaves some out. Found here are 650,000 to 750,000 clones, about 78% of them singletons; the top ten hold 1.8%. The sample comprised memory CD4+ T cells sorted from blood. Subset here: CD45RA-negative fraction. The receptors originated from a woman aged 25 to 39 in good health.

The chain is built from TRBV6-1 and TRBJ1-5; D unresolved. Trimming took off 2 bases at V and 3 bases at J, with 8 bases between the two ends. This CDR3 is 14 amino acids long. Germline V lookup: CDR1 MNHNS, CDR2 SASEGT. As DNA, the CDR3 is TGTGCCAGCAGTGAACGAAGGGTCAATCAGCCCCAGCATTTT. It yields the protein CASSERRVNQPQHF.

The chain combines TRBV28 with TRBJ1-2; no firm D call. The CDR3 totals 13 residues. Germline V CDR1 and CDR2: MDHEN, SYDVKM. V lost 5 bases and J 5 bases, leaving 12 bases between the germline ends. CDR3 amino acids: CASSIRTAYGYTF. The CDR3 bases are TGTGCCAGCAGTATCCGGACTGCGTATGGCTACACCTTC.

V and J are TRBV7-6 and TRBJ2-5; D is unclear. There are 13 residues in the CDR3. CDR1 and CDR2 from the germline V gene are SGHVS and FNYEAQ. Trimming removed 6 bases at V and 4 bases at J, with 12 bases between. This CDR3 reads CASSEGLRETQYF. The CDR3 nucleotides are TGTGCCAGCAGTGAAGGATTGAGAGAGACCCAGTACTTC. Looking up the rest from reference TRBV7-6 and TRBJ2-5 gives the full variable domain: GAGVSQSPRYKVTKRGQDVALRCDPISGHVSLYWYRQALGQGPEFLTYFNYEAQQDKSGLPNDRFSAERPEGSISTLTIQRTEQRDSAMYRCASSEGLRETQYFGPGTRLLVL.

The chain uses TRBV27 and TRBJ2-6, with TRBD1 identical over 7 bases. With 4 bases clipped from V and 1 base from J, the junction kept 7 bases outside the gene matches. CDR3 length: 17 amino acids. In germline, CDR1 is MNHEY, CDR2 SMNVEV (reference sequence). The CDR3 protein is CASSSMLGQSGANVLTF. The CDR3, as DNA: TGTGCCAGCAGTTCAATGCTGGGACAGTCTGGGGCCAACGTCCTGACTTTC.

The genes are TRBV6-6 and TRBJ2-7; D unresolved. The CDR3 is made up of 13 amino acids. Trimming stripped 6 bases from V and 5 bases from J, with 14 bases between. Germline V gene data show CDR1 as MNHNY and CDR2 as SVGAGI (reference sequence). CDR3 protein: CASSVPSQNEQYF. The CDR3 DNA sequence: TGTGCCAGCAGCGTGCCCTCCCAAAACGAGCAGTACTTC.

V gene TRBV7-3 combines with J gene TRBJ2-7, with TRBD2 matching 9 bases. V lost 5 bases and J lost 3; bases outside the gene matches: 5. This CDR3 has 14 amino acids. Germline CDR1 reads SGHTA; CDR2 reads FQGTGA. The CDR3 sequence: CASSRSAGGYEQYF. CDR3 coding DNA: TGTGCCAGCAGCCGATCAGCGGGAGGCTACGAGCAGTACTTC.

The rearrangement uses TRBV10-3 and TRBJ1-2; the match to TRBD1 covers 12 bases. V trimming: 6 bases; J trimming: 4 bases; junction bases outside the gene matches: 3. The CDR3 runs 14 residues. Looked up from germline, CDR1 is ENHRY and CDR2 is SYGVKD. CDR3 nucleotides: TGTGCCATCAGGGGACAGGGGGCTGGCTATGGCTACACCTTC. Amino acid sequence: CAIRGQGAGYGYTF.

The chain has TRBV20-1 and TRBJ2-2; D is uncertain. The CDR3 consists of 11 residues. The germline CDR1 and CDR2 sequences are DFQATT and SNEGSKA (reference sequence). The CDR3 DNA reads TGCAAACTCCCTAACACCGGGGAGCTGTTTTTT. Translated: CKLPNTGELFF.